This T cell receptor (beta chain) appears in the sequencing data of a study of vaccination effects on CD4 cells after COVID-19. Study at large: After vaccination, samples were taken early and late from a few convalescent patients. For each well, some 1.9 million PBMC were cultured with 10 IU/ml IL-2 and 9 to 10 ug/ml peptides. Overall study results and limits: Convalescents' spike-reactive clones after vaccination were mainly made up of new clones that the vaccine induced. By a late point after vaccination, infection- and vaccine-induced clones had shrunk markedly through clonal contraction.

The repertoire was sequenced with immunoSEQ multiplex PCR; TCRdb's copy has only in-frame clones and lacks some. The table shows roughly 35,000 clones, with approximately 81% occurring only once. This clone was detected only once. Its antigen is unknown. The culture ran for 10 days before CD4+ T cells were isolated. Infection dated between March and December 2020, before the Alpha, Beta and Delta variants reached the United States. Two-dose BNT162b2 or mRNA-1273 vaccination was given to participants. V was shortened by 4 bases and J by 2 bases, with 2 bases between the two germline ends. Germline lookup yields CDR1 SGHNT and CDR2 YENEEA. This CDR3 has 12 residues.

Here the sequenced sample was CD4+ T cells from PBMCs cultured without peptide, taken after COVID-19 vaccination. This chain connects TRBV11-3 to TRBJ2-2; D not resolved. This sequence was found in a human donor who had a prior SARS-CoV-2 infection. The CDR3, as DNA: TGTGCCAGCAGCTCCAACACCGGGGAGCTGTTTTTT. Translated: CASSSNTGELFF.